The 24 T cell receptor beta chains listed next were all sequenced from one sample in a study of blood T cell repertoires in COVID-19. Clones were read by immunoSEQ multiplex PCR, and TCRdb kept only the in-frame ones, dropping some. The profile covers over 75,000 clones, with 70% to 85% appearing a single time and over 9.5% taken by the ten largest. Sequencing was carried out using peripheral blood. The receptor source for this set is a man between 70 and 80 years old with acute or convalescent COVID-19.

J is TRBJ2-5 and V is TRBV29-1; D perhaps matches TRBD1 (5 bases). The CDR3 sequence is 15 residues long. Germline lookup yields CDR1 SQVTM and CDR2 ANQGSEA. The germline V and J ends were trimmed by 5 bases and 1 base, with 17 bases remaining between them. CDR3 sequence: CSVSRGFGLQETQYF. CDR3 coding DNA: TGCAGCGTTTCTAGGGGTTTCGGCCTCCAAGAGACCCAGTACTTC.

CDR3 in DNA: TGTGCCAGCAGTTTTCGGGGTGGGGAGACCCAGTACTTC. Amino acid sequence: CASSFRGGETQYF. The chain carries TRBV6-6 and TRBJ2-5; a weak D match, TRBD2 (5 bases). The CDR3 extends over 13 amino acids. CDR1 is MNHNY and CDR2 is SVGAGI in the germline V gene (reference sequence). Trimming shortened V by 4 bases and J by 5 bases, and 11 bases separated the two germline ends.

The rearrangement links TRBV5-6 to TRBJ1-4, with D perhaps matching TRBD1 (5 bases). Germline CDR1 SGHDT, CDR2 YYEEEE. V lost 3 bases to trimming and J lost 0 bases, with 12 bases between them. The CDR3 loop spans 16 amino acids. The CDR3 DNA follows: TGTGCCAGCAGCTGGGGGAGGACCGCAACTAATGAAAAACTGTTTTTT. Translated: CASSWGRTATNEKLFF.

About this clone itself: The limits of the CDR3 on the DNA are not certain, so only TCRdb's listed CDR3 is given. The chain joins TRBV21-1 to TRBJ2-6; the table assigns TRBD1, which was not confirmed against the DNA. TRBV21-1 is designated a pseudogene. The CDR3 numbers 16 amino acids, ends counted. The CDR3 loop reads CASRDRFGSGANVLTF.

The CDR3 DNA sequence: TGTGCCAGCAGCCACTTCCCGGGACGAGGGGGCAATGAGCAGTTCTTC. Its translation is CASSHFPGRGGNEQFF. V gene TRBV3-1 (or the pseudogene TRBV3-2) combines with J gene TRBJ2-1; D might be TRBD1 (6 bases). This CDR3 has 16 amino acids. CDR1 and CDR2 (germline): LGHDT, YNNKEL (reference sequence). Deletions cut 3 bases from V and 6 bases from J, with 18 bases between.

This rearrangement joins TRBV30 to TRBJ2-1; 8 bases align to TRBD2. V lost 7 bases to trimming and J lost 0 bases; unmatched junction nucleotides: 5. This CDR3 has 14 residues. The germline gives CDR1 GTSNPN, CDR2 SVGIG (reference sequence). The CDR3 sequence: CAYQRGSSYNEQFF. DNA for the CDR3: TGTGCCTACCAGCGGGGGAGCTCCTACAATGAGCAGTTCTTC.

This chain joins TRBV3-1 (or the pseudogene TRBV3-2) and TRBJ1-2, with D possibly matching TRBD1 (6 bases). CDR1 is LGHDT and CDR2 is YNNKEL in the germline V gene (reference sequence). The V end was cut by 4 bases, the J end by 4 bases, with 13 bases between. The CDR3 sequence is 14 residues long. The CDR3 loop reads CASSPGQRGYGYTF. CDR3 DNA: TGTGCCAGCAGCCCTGGACAGAGGGGCTATGGCTACACCTTC.

The CDR3 region is CASIEFRGTEAFF. The CDR3 coding sequence is TGTGCCAGCATCGAATTCCGGGGCACTGAAGCTTTCTTT. The rearrangement uses TRBV12-3 or TRBV12-4 and TRBJ1-1, with D uncertain. There are 13 residues in the CDR3. Trimming pared 7 bases from V and 4 bases from J, leaving 13 bases between.

The rearrangement links TRBV28 to TRBJ2-7, with TRBD2 as a possible D gene (6 bases). Looked up from germline, CDR1 is MDHEN and CDR2 is SYDVKM. The CDR3 consists of 12 residues. V lost 7 bases, J lost 4 bases, and 11 bases lay in between. CDR3 sequence reads: CASTTSSYEQYF. The CDR3 DNA follows: TGTGCCAGCACCACTAGCAGTTACGAGCAGTACTTC.

The chain is built from TRBV11-1 and TRBJ2-5, with 12 bases that match TRBD2. Per the germline V gene, CDR1 is SGHAT and CDR2 is FQDESV (reference sequence). This CDR3 has 15 amino acids. Unmatched junction bases numbered 4, after V lost 3 bases and J lost 5 bases. CDR3 sequence: CASSLGLAGIETQYF. The CDR3 region has the DNA TGTGCCAGCAGCTTGGGACTAGCGGGTATTGAGACCCAGTACTTC.

This chain uses TRBV7-8 with TRBJ2-7; TRBD2 matches at 14 bases. This CDR3 region has 18 residues. CDR1 SGHVS and CDR2 FQNEAQ come from the germline V gene. Unmatched junction bases numbered 11, after V lost 5 bases and J lost 2 bases. CDR3 in amino acids: CASSRTGLAGGHAYEQYF. The CDR3 DNA follows: TGTGCCAGCAGCCGTACTGGACTAGCGGGAGGACACGCCTACGAGCAGTACTTC.

The CDR3 loop is CASSRAGTGNEQFF. CDR3 sequence (DNA): TGTGCCAGCAGCCGCGCCGGGACAGGCAATGAGCAGTTCTTC. The chain joins TRBV3-1 (or the pseudogene TRBV3-2) to TRBJ2-1, with TRBD1 matching 8 bases. V lost 4 bases to trimming and J lost 6 bases; unmatched junction nucleotides: 5. The germline gives CDR1 LGHDT, CDR2 YNNKEL (reference sequence). CDR3 length equals 14 residues.

The chain joins TRBV28 to TRBJ1-5, with TRBD1 as a possible D gene (5 bases). This CDR3 has 15 residues. Trimming stripped 5 bases from V and 4 bases from J, with 15 bases between. CDR1 MDHEN and CDR2 SYDVKM come from the germline V gene. For the CDR3, the DNA is TGTGCCAGCAGTACCCAGCGGGGACTAAATCAGCCCCAGCATTTT. It translates to CASSTQRGLNQPQHF. The full variable domain, rest sourced from reference TRBV28 and TRBJ1-5, is DVKVTQSSRYLVKRTGEKVFLECVQDMDHENMFWYRQDPGLGLRLIYFSYDVKMKEKGDIPEGYSVSREKKERFSLILESASTNQTSMYLCASSTQRGLNQPQHFGDGTRLSIL.

The V and J genes are TRBV5-1 and TRBJ2-7; 7 bases fit TRBD1. V gave up 3 bases and J gave up 3 bases; unmatched junction bases: 6. Germline V gene lookup returns CDR1 SGHRS and CDR2 YFSETQ. The CDR3 spans 14 residues. The CDR3 DNA reads TGCGCCAGCAGCTGGGGACAGAAAGGCTACGAGCAGTACTTC. Its protein is CASSWGQKGYEQYF.

The chain carries TRBV5-4 and TRBJ2-7, with TRBD1 identical over 9 bases. The germline V gene encodes CDR1 SGHNT and CDR2 YYREEE (reference sequence). V was clipped by 3 bases and J by 6 bases; unmatched bases: 7. This CDR3 is built from 14 residues. The CDR3 DNA is TGTGCCAGCAGCTACCGGGACAGGGAATCCGAGCAGTACTTC. This codes for CASSYRDRESEQYF.

J is TRBJ1-5 and V is TRBV7-8; unclear D gene. V lost 0 bases and J 5 bases, leaving 11 bases between the germline ends. From germline, CDR1 is SGHVS and CDR2 FQNEAQ. The CDR3 covers 15 residues. CDR3 in DNA: TGTGCCAGCAGCTTAGCGAGGGCAGATCATCAGCCCCAGCATTTT. Translating it yields CASSLARADHQPQHF.

The rearrangement joins TRBV18 to TRBJ1-2; D remains unclear. Germline lookup yields CDR1 KGHSH and CDR2 LQKENI. The CDR3 has 13 amino acids. V lost 5 bases to trimming and J lost 7 bases, with 14 bases between them. The CDR3, as DNA: TGTGCCAGCTCAGAGGTAGATTCGTCTGGCTACACCTTC. It yields the protein CASSEVDSSGYTF.

CDR3 residues: CASSPPRGAAFTEAFF. DNA for the CDR3: TGTGCCAGCAGCCCCCCCCGGGGGGCTGCATTCACTGAAGCTTTCTTT. The chain uses TRBV28 and TRBJ1-1; D perhaps matches TRBD1 (6 bases). V gave up 6 bases and J gave up 4 bases, with 21 bases separating them. The CDR3 spans 16 residues. Germline assignment: CDR1 MDHEN and CDR2 SYDVKM.

In nucleotides, the CDR3 is TGTGCCAGCAGTTTAGCGGGGGCCTACACCGGGGAGCTGTTTTTT. Translated: CASSLAGAYTGELFF. V gene TRBV2 combines with J gene TRBJ2-2, with TRBD2 matching over 9 bases. The trim removed 5 bases at V and 3 bases at J, leaving 4 bases unmatched. The CDR3 sequence is 15 residues long. Germline V CDR1 and CDR2: SNHLY, FYNNEI.

The chain is built from TRBV7-9 and TRBJ1-6; 9 bases align to TRBD1. Germline CDR1 reads SEHNR; CDR2 reads FQNEAQ (reference sequence). The CDR3 runs 15 residues. With V trimmed by 4 bases and J by 16 bases, 14 bases remained unmatched. The CDR3 reads CASSSGQGSFVTLHF. DNA for the CDR3: TGTGCCAGCAGCTCAGGACAGGGGAGTTTCGTAACGCTCCACTTT.

The J gene is TRBJ1-1, the V gene TRBV27; D ambiguous. CDR3 size: 14 residues. The ends were cut back, 4 bases at V and 4 bases at J, with 13 bases in the middle. The germline V gene has CDR1 MNHEY and CDR2 SMNVEV (reference sequence). The chain's CDR3 is CASSSPPRGTEAFF. In DNA form, the CDR3 reads TGTGCCAGCAGTTCCCCCCCCCGGGGCACTGAAGCTTTCTTT.

This clone was observed a few times. V is TRBV6-5 and J is TRBJ1-4, with 9 bases aligning to TRBD1. After removal of 8 bases from V and 8 bases from J, the junction contained 9 bases not matched to a gene. Per germline, CDR1 MNHEY and CDR2 SVGAGI. This CDR3 comprises 14 residues. CDR3 region: CASRWRTGVEKLFF. CDR3 sequence (DNA): TGTGCCAGCCGATGGAGGACAGGGGTCGAAAAACTGTTTTTT.

This clone was recorded only once. This chain links TRBV11-3 with TRBJ2-1; 9 positions agree with TRBD1. The CDR3 runs to 14 residues. Per the germline V gene, CDR1 is SGHNT and CDR2 is YENEEA. Unmatched junction bases numbered 3, after V lost 0 bases and J lost 9 bases. The CDR3 coding sequence is TGTGCCAGCAGCTTAGATGGGACAGGGATTGAGCAGTTCTTC. Protein product: CASSLDGTGIEQFF.

The V call is TRBV18, the J call TRBJ1-2, with D tentatively TRBD1 (5 bases). CDR1 and CDR2 from the germline V gene are KGHSH and LQKENI. Trimming took off 3 bases at V and 8 bases at J, with 16 bases between the two ends. The CDR3 covers 14 residues. CDR3 sequence reads: CASSPQSRDVGYTF. The CDR3 nucleotides read TGTGCCAGCTCACCCCAATCCAGGGATGTAGGCTACACCTTC.